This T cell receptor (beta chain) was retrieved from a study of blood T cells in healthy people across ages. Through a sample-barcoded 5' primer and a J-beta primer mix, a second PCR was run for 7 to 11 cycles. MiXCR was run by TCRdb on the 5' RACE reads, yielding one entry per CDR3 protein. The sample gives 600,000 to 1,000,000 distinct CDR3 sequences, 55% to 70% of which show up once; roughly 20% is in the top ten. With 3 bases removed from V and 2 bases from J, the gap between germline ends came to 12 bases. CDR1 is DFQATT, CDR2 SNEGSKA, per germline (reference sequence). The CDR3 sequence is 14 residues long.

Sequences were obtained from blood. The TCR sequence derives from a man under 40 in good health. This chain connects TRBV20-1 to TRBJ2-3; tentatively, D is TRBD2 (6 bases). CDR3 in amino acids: CSASGGVYTDTQYF. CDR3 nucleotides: TGCAGTGCTAGCGGCGGGGTCTACACAGATACGCAGTATTTT.